This TCR beta chain is drawn from a study of CXCR3-negative and CXCR3-positive naive CD8 T cells. Study conclusions and caveats: After cryopreservation, expression of CXCR3 was partially reduced, and most assays were run with fresh PBMCs.

It was by 5' RACE with UMI labels that the TRB cDNA libraries were prepared. From its re-call of the 5' RACE reads, TCRdb lists each CDR3 protein once, without DNA. This sample carries around 5,900 distinct CDR3 sequences, with approximately 1.2% going to the ten biggest clones. CDR1 and CDR2 (germline): SGHAT, FQNNGV. The CDR3 extends over 12 amino acids. This clonotype counts as medium-sized by frequency. Antigen: not known. V gene TRBV11-2 combines with J gene TRBJ2-1. Sequencing was carried out using naive CXCR3- CD8+ T cells from blood. The subset here: CD45RO-CCR7+CD27+CD95- naive CD8+ T cells lacking CXCR3 (TNR3-). This TCR derives from a human donor in good health. Some clones in this sample may be carry-over from other donors' samples. CDR3 region: CASSLDWREQFF.